This T cell receptor (beta chain) was sequenced during a study of beta chain features in type 1 diabetes. A single heparinised blood sample, averaging approximately 110 mL, was obtained per donor. Staining for CD45RO/CCR7/CD25/CD127/CD95/CD27 allowed sorting of CD4+ naive, central memory, regulatory and stem cell-like memory cells. Expressed TCRB transcripts were sequenced because the isolated RNA had all been reverse transcribed beforehand. The read count averaged around 3.6 million across naive, central memory and regulatory T cell samples. The table came from immunoSEQ multiplex PCR; TCRdb's copy has only in-frame clones and leaves some out. The sample has 300,000 or so clones, about 13% seen once. Notes on this clone: Its antigen is undetermined.

Study results and limitations: Among all four CD4+ subsets, Type 1 diabetes patients had TCRB CDR3s that were moderately but significantly shorter. Individuals with type 1 diabetes displayed fewer insertions and more deletions at VDJ junctions.

Trimming pared 0 bases from V and 7 bases from J, leaving 10 bases between. This CDR3 region has 14 residues. Germline loops: CDR1 SGDLS, CDR2 YYNGEE. The sequenced sample consisted of naive CD4+ T cells from blood. The V and J genes are TRBV9 and TRBJ2-2; tentative D call: TRBD2 (6 bases). The source of this sequence is a woman younger than 30 with type 1 diabetes. CDR3 sequence (DNA): TGTGCCAGCAGCGTAGGTCGGGGAGGCGGGGAGCTGTTTTTT. It translates to CASSVGRGGGELFF.